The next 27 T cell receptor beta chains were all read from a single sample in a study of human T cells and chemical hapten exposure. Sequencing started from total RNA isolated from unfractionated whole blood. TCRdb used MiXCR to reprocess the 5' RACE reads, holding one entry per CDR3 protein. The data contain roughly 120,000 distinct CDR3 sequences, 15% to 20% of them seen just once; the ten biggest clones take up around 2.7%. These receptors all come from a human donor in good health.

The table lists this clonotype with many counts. The DNA of the CDR3 is TGCAGCGTTGTGAAGGGGGACATTCAGTACTTC. It encodes CSVVKGDIQYF. V gene TRBV29-1 combines with J gene TRBJ2-4; D perhaps matches TRBD1 (6 bases). Trimming pared 4 bases from V and 8 bases from J, leaving 9 bases between. The CDR3 length is 11 residues. Germline CDR1 SQVTM, CDR2 ANQGSEA.

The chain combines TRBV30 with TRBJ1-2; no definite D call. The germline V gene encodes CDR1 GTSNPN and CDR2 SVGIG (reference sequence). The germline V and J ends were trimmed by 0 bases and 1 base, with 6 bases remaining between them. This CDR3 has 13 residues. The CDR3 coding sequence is TGTGCCTGGAGTGTCGGGCATAACTATGGCTACACCTTC. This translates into CAWSVGHNYGYTF.

The CDR3 nucleotides read TGTGCCAGCAGTTTGTCCGGACAGCTCTCCTACGAGCAGTACTTC. Its translation is CASSLSGQLSYEQYF. The chain links TRBV28 to TRBJ2-7, with D possibly TRBD1 on 6 matching bases. This CDR3 is built from 15 residues. Germline V gene sequence: CDR1 MDHEN, CDR2 SYDVKM. The germline V and J ends were trimmed by 3 bases and 0 bases, with 12 bases remaining between them.

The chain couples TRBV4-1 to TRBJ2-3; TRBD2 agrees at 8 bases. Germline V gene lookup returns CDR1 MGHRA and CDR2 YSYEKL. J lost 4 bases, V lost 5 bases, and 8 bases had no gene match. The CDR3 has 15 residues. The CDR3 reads CASSTAGVGADTQYF. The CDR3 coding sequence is TGCGCCAGCAGCACAGCGGGAGTCGGCGCAGATACGCAGTATTTT.

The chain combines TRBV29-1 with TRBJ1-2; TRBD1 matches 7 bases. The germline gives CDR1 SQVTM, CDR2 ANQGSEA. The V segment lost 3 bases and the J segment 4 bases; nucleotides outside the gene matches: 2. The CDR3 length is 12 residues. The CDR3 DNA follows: TGCAGCGTTGAGACAGGGATCTATGGCTACACCTTC. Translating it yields CSVETGIYGYTF.

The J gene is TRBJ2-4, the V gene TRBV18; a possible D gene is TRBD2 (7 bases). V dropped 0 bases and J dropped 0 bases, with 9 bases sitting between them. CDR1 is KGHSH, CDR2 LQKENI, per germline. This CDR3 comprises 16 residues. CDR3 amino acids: CASSPPRGGAKNIQYF. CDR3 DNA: TGTGCCAGCTCACCACCGAGGGGGGGAGCCAAAAACATTCAGTACTTC.

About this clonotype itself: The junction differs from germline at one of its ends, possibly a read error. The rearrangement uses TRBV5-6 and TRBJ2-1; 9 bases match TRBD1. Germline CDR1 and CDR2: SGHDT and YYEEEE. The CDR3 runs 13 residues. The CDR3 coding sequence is TGTGCCAGCAGCCCCTCGCCCACCGGGACAGGGTCGTTC. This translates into CASSPSPTGTGSF.

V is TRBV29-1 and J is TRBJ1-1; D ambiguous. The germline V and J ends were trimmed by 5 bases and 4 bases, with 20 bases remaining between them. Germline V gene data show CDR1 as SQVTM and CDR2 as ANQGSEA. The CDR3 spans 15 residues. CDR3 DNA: TGCAGCGTTATATCCGGGCTCCTGGGTGGCACTGAAGCTTTCTTT. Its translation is CSVISGLLGGTEAFF. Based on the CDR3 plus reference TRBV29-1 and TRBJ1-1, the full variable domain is SAVISQKPSRDICQRGTSLTIQCQVDSQVTMMFWYRQQPGQSLTLIATANQGSEATYESGFVIDKFPISRPNLTFSTLTVSNMSPEDSSIYLCSVISGLLGGTEAFFGQGTRLTVV.

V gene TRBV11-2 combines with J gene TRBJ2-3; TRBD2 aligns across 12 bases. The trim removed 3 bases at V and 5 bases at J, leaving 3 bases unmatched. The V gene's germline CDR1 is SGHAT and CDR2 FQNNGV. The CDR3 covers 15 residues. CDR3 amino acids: CASSLTSGRGDTQYF. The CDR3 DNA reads TGTGCCAGCAGCTTGACTAGCGGGAGAGGAGATACGCAGTATTTT.

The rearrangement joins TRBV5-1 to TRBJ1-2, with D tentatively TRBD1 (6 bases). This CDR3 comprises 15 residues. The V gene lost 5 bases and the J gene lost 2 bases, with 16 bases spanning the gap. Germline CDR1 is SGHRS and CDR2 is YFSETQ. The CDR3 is CASRIRDTSNYGYTF. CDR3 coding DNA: TGCGCCAGCAGAATCCGGGACACCTCAAACTATGGCTACACCTTC.

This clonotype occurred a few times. The CDR3 DNA reads as TGTGCCACCAGTGATTGGGTTCTAGAAACAGATACGCAGTATTTT. Translation gives CATSDWVLETDTQYF. The chain links TRBV24-1 to TRBJ2-3; D is ambiguous. CDR1 KGHDR and CDR2 SFDVKD come from the germline V gene. The CDR3 spans 15 residues. The V end was cut by 2 bases, the J end by 3 bases, with 11 bases between.

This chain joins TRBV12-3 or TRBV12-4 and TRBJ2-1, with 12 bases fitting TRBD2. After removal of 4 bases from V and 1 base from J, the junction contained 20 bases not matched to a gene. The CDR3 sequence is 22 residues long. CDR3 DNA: TGTGCCAGCAGTTCCTCTACCCCGGGACTAGCGGGCGAACGAGGGTCCTACAATGAGCAGTTCTTC. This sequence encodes CASSSSTPGLAGERGSYNEQFF.

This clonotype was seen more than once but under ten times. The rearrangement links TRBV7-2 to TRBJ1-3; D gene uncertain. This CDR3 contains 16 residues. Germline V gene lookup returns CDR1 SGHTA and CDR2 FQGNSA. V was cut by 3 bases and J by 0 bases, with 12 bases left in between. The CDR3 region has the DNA TGTGCCAGCAGCTTTGAGTTAGAGTACTCTGGAAACACCATATATTTT. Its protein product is CASSFELEYSGNTIYF.

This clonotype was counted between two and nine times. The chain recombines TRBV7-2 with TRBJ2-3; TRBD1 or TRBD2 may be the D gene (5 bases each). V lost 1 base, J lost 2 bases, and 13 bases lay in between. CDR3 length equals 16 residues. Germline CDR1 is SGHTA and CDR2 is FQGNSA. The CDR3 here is CASSLEGTRNTDTQYF. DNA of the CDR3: TGTGCCAGCAGCTTAGAAGGGACCAGAAACACAGATACGCAGTATTTT.

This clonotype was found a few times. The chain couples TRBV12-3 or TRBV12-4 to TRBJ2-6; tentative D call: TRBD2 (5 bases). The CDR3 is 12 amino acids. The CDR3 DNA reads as TGTGCAGGAGGTCCTGGGGCCAACGTCCTGACTTTC. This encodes CAGGPGANVLTF.

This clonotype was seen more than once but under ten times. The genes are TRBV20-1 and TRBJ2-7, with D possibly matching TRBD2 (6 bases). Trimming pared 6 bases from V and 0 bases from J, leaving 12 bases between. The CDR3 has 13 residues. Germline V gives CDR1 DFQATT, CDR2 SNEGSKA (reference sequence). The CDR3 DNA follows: TGCAGTGCGAGTAGCGGTTTCTCCTACGAGCAGTACTTC. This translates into CSASSGFSYEQYF.

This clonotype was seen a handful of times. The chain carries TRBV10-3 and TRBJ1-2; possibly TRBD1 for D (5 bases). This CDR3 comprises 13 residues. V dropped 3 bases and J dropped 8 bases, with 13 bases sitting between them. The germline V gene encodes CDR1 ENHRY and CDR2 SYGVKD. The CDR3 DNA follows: TGTGCCATCAGTGAAGGGCCGGGGCCCGGCTACACCTTC. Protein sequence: CAISEGPGPGYTF.

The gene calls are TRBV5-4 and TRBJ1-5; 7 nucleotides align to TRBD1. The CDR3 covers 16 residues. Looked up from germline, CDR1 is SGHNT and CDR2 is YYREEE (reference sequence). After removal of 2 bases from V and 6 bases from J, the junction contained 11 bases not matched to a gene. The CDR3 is CASSFGAKGARQPQHF. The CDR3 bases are TGTGCCAGCAGCTTTGGCGCCAAGGGGGCGCGTCAGCCCCAGCATTTT.

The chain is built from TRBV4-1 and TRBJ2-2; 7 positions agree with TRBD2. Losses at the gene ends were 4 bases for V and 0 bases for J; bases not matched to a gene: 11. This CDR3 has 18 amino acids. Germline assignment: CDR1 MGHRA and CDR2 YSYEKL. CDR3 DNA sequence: TGCGCCAGCAGCCCCAGCCGCCCCGGGACTACGAACACCGGGGAGCTGTTTTTT. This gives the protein CASSPSRPGTTNTGELFF.

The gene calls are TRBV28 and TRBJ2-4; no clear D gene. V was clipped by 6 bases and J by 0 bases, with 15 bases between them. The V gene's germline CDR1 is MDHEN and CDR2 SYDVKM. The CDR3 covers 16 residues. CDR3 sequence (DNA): TGTGCCAGCAGGCGCCCTCCCCGAATAGCCAAAAACATTCAGTACTTC. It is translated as CASRRPPRIAKNIQYF.

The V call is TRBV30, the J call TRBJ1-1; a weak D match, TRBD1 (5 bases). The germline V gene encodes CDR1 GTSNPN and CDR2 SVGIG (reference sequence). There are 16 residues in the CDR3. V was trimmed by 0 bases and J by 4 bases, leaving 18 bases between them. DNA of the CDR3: TGTGCCTGGAGTGTACGGCCAGGTGGTGGGGCCACTGAAGCTTTCTTT. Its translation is CAWSVRPGGGATEAFF. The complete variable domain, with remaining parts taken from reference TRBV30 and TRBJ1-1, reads SQTIHQWPATLVQPVGSPLSLECTVEGTSNPNLYWYRQAAGRGLQLLFYSVGIGQISSEVPQNLSASRPQDRQFILSSKKLLLSDSGFYLCAWSVRPGGGATEAFFGQGTRLTVV.

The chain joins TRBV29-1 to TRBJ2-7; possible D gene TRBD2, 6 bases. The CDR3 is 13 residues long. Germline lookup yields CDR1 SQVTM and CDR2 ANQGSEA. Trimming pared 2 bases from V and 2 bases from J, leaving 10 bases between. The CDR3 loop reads CSVEMGGTYEQYF. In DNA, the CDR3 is TGCAGCGTTGAAATGGGGGGAACCTACGAGCAGTACTTC.

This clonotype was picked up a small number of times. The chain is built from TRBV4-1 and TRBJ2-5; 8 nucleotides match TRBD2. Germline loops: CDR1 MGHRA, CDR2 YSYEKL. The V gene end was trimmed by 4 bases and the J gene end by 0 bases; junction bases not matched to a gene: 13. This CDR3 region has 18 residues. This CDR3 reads CASSPKAPLAGNQETQYF. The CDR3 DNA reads TGCGCCAGCAGCCCGAAAGCACCCTTAGCGGGGAACCAAGAGACCCAGTACTTC.

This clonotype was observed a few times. CDR3 sequence: CASSLYPDSSYEQYF. Written as DNA, the CDR3 is TGTGCCAGCAGTTTATACCCTGACAGCTCCTACGAGCAGTACTTC. This sequence joins TRBV27 and TRBJ2-7; the D gene is possibly TRBD1 (5 bases). CDR1 and CDR2 (germline): MNHEY, SMNVEV (reference sequence). The CDR3 extends over 15 amino acids. The germline V and J ends were trimmed by 1 base and 0 bases, with 10 bases remaining between them.

The CDR3 nucleotides are TGTGCCAGCAGCGCTTCGACGCTCCCGCAGGGGGCAGAAACAGATACGCAGTATTTT. Translated, it gives CASSASTLPQGAETDTQYF. The rearrangement links TRBV9 to TRBJ2-3; TRBD1 agrees at 8 bases. The CDR3 is 19 residues long. Germline assignment: CDR1 SGDLS and CDR2 YYNGEE. V shed 3 bases, J shed 3 bases, and the junction held 18 bases outside the gene matches.

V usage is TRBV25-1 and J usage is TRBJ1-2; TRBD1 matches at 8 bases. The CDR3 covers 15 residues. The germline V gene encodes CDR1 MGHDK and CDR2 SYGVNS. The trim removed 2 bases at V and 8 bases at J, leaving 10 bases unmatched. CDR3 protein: CASSEHSRGLGGYTF. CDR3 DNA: TGTGCCAGCAGTGAACATTCCAGGGGGCTGGGAGGCTACACCTTC.

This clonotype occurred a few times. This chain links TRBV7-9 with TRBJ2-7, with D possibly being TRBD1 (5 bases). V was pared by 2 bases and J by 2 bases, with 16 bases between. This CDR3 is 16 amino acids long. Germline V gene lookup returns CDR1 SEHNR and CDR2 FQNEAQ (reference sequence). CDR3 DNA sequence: TGTGCCAGCAGCTTAAGCTTCGACAGAGGAGCCTACGAGCAGTACTTC. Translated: CASSLSFDRGAYEQYF.